This record concerns one T cell receptor beta chain sequence. The antigen is unknown. PBMC-derived CD4+ and CD8+ T cells were sorted. These data come from a study of CD8+ T cells in alopecia areata. Study-wide results and caveats: For lesional scalp, especially alopecia totalis/universalis, clonality was higher than in normal scalp.

Isolated RNA was reverse transcribed into cDNA used as the sequencing template. Using immunoSEQ multiplex PCR, the repertoire was profiled, and TCRdb retains in-frame clones only, with some absent. The table lists 65,000 to 100,000 clones, 45% to 60% of them singletons. This receptor was taken from a human donor with alopecia areata. The sequencing input was NKG2D-high CD8+ T cells sorted from blood.

The CDR3: CASSPFPQSLPSAGANVLTF. In DNA, the CDR3 is TGTGCCAGCAGTCCCTTCCCCCAGTCTCTACCGAGCGCTGGGGCCAACGTCCTGACTTTC. The rearrangement uses TRBV27 and TRBJ2-6; D is unclear. V was pared by 5 bases and J by 2 bases, with 25 bases between. Per germline, CDR1 MNHEY and CDR2 SMNVEV (reference sequence). The CDR3 has 20 amino acids.